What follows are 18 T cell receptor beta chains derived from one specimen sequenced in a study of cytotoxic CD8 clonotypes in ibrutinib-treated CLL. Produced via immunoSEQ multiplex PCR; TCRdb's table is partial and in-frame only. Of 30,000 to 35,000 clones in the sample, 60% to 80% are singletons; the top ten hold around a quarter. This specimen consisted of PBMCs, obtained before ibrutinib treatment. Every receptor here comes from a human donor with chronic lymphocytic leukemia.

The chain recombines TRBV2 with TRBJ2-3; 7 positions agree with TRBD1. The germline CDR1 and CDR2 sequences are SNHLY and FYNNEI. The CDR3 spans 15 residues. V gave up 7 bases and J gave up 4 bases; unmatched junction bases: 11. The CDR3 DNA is TGTGCCAGCAATCCGGGACAGAATTGGGCAGATACGCAGTATTTT. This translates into CASNPGQNWADTQYF.

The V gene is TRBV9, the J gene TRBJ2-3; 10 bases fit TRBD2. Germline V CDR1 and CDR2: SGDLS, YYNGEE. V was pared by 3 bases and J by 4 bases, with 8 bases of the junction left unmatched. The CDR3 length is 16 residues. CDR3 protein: CASSALTSGMADTQYF. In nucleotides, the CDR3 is TGTGCCAGCAGCGCCCTTACTAGCGGGATGGCAGATACGCAGTATTTT. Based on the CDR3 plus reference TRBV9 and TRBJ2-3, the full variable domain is DSGVTQTPKHLITATGQRVTLRCSPRSGDLSVYWYQQSLDQGLQFLIQYYNGEERAKGNILERFSAQQFPDLHSELNLSSLELGDSALYFCASSALTSGMADTQYFGPGTRLTVL.

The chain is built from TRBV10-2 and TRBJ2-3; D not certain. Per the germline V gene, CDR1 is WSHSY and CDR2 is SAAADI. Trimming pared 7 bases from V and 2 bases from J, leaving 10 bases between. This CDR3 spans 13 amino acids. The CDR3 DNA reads TGCGCCAGCACTAGTCTGTCCACAGATACGCAGTATTTT. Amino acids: CASTSLSTDTQYF.

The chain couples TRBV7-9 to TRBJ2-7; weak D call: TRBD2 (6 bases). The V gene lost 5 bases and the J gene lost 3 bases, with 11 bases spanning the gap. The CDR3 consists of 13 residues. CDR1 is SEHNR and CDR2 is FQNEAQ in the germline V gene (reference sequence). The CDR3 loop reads CASSHNGGYEQYF. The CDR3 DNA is TGTGCCAGCAGCCACAACGGGGGCTACGAGCAGTACTTC. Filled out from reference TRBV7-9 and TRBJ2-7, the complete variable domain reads DTGVSQNPRHKITKRGQNVTFRCDPISEHNRLYWYRQTLGQGPEFLTYFQNEAQLEKSRLLSDRFSAERPKGSFSTLEIQRTEQGDSAMYLCASSHNGGYEQYFGPGTRLTVT.

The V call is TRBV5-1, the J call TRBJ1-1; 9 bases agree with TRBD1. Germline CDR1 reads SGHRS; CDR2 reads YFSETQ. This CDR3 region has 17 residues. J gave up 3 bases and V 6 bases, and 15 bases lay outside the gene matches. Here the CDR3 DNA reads TGCGCCAGCATCTGTGGACAGGGGAAAGGTGGGGACACTGAAGCTTTCTTT. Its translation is CASICGQGKGGDTEAFF.

CDR3 DNA: TGTGCCAGCAGTGCTCGAGCGGGAGACACCTTCCACCATGAGCAGTTCTTC. This gives the protein CASSARAGDTFHHEQFF. The V and J genes are TRBV2 and TRBJ2-1; 8 nucleotides line up with TRBD2. Germline CDR1 is SNHLY and CDR2 is FYNNEI. The CDR3 is made up of 17 amino acids. Losses at the gene ends were 4 bases for V and 8 bases for J; bases not matched to a gene: 16.

The CDR3 region has the DNA TGCGCCAGCAGCCAAGTTTTGGCGGGATATAGCAATCAGCCCCAGCATTTT. This translates into CASSQVLAGYSNQPQHF. V usage is TRBV4-1 and J usage is TRBJ1-5, with unresolved D. This CDR3 is 17 amino acids long. V was cut by 1 base and J by 0 bases, with 13 bases left in between. Germline V gene sequence: CDR1 MGHRA, CDR2 YSYEKL.

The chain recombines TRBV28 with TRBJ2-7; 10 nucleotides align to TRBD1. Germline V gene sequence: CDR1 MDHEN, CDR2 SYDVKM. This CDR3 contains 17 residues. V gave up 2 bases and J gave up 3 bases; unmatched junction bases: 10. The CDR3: CASSLQYGGQGFYEQYF. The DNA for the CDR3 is TGTGCCAGCAGTTTACAGTATGGGGGACAGGGGTTCTACGAGCAGTACTTC.

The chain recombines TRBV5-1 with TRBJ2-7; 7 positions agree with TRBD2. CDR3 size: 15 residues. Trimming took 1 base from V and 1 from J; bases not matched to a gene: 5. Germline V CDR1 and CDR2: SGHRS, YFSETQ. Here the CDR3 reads CASSLTASGSYEQYF. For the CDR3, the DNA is TGCGCCAGCAGCTTGACAGCTAGCGGATCCTACGAGCAGTACTTC. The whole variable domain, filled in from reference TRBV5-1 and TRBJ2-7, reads KAGVTQTPRYLIKTRGQQVTLSCSPISGHRSVSWYQQTPGQGLQFLFEYFSETQRNKGNFPGRFSGRQFSNSRSEMNVSTLELGDSALYLCASSLTASGSYEQYFGPGTRLTVT.

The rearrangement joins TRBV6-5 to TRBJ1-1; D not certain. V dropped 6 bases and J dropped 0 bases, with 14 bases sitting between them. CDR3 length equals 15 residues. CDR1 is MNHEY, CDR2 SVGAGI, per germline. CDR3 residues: CASSRGGGLNTEAFF. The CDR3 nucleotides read TGTGCCAGCAGCCGCGGCGGCGGGCTGAACACTGAAGCTTTCTTT.

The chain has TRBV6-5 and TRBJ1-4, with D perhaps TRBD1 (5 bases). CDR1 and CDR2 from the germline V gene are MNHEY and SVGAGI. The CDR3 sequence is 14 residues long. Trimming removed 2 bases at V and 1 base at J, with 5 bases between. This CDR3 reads CASSYGGTNEKLFF. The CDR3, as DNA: TGTGCCAGCAGTTACGGGGGAACTAATGAAAAACTGTTTTTT.

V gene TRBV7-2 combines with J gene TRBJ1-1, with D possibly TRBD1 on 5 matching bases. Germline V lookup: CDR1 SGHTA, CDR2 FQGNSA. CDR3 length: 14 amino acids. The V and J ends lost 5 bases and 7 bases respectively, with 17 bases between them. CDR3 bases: TGTGCCAGCAGCCTCATCTGGAGCACAGGTGAAGCTTTCTTT. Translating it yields CASSLIWSTGEAFF.

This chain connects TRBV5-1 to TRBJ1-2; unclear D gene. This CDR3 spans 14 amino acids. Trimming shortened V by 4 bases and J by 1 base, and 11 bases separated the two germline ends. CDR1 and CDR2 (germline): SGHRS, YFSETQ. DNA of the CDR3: TGCGCCAGCAGCCTTGGACTGTTTAACTATGGCTACACCTTC. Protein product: CASSLGLFNYGYTF.

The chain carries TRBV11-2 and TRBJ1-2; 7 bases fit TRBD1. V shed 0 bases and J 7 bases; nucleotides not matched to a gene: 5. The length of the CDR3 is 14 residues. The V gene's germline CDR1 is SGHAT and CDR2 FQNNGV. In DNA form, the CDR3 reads TGTGCCAGCAGCTTAGAGAACAGGGGAATTGGCTACACCTTC. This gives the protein CASSLENRGIGYTF.

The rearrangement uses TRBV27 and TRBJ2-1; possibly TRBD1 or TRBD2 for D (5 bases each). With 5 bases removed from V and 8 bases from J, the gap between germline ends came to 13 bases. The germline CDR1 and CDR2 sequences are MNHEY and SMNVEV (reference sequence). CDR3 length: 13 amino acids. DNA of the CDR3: TGTGCCAGCAGTAGGGGACCCTGGGATGAGCAGTTCTTC. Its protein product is CASSRGPWDEQFF.

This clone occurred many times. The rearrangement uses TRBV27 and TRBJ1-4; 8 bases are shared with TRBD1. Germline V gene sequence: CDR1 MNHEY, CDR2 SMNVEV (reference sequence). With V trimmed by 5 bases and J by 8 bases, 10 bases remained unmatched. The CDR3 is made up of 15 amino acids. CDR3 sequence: CASSKGTGAREKLFF. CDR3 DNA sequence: TGTGCCAGCAGTAAGGGGACAGGCGCTCGGGAAAAACTGTTTTTT.

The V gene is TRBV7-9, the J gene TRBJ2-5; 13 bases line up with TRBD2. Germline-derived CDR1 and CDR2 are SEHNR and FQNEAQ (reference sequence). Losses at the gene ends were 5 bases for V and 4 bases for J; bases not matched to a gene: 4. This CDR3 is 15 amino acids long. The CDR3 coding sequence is TGTGCCAGCAGCGGCCGGACTAGCGGGGGAGAGACCCAGTACTTC. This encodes CASSGRTSGGETQYF. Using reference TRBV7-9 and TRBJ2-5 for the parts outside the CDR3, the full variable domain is DTGVSQNPRHKITKRGQNVTFRCDPISEHNRLYWYRQTLGQGPEFLTYFQNEAQLEKSRLLSDRFSAERPKGSFSTLEIQRTEQGDSAMYLCASSGRTSGGETQYFGPGTRLLVL.

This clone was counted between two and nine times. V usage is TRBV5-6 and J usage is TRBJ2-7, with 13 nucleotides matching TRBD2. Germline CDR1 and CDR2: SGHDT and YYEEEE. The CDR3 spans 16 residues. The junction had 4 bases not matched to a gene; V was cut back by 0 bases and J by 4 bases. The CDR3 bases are TGTGCCAGCAGCTTGGGACTAGCGGGAGGATCATACGAGCAGTACTTC. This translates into CASSLGLAGGSYEQYF.